Here is one T cell receptor beta chain with its context. No antigen is known for it. V was pared by 2 bases and J by 4 bases, with 12 bases between. CDR1 is MDHEN and CDR2 is SYDVKM in the germline V gene. The CDR3 totals 15 residues. The sample is drawn from a study of beta chain features in type 1 diabetes. Notes on the study in general: All four CD4+ subsets of Type 1 diabetes patients contained TCRB CDR3s that were moderately but significantly shorter.

As every portion of the isolated RNA was reverse transcribed, the sequencing read expressed TCRB transcripts. The protocol was immunoSEQ multiplex PCR, while the TCRdb copy is restricted to in-frame clones and leaves out a portion. This table holds approximately 280,000 clones, about 15% found once. The chain combines TRBV28 with TRBJ2-1; TRBD2 is a possible D gene (5 bases). This receptor was identified in a man aged 18 to 29 with type 1 diabetes. The sequenced sample consisted of naive CD4+ T cells from blood. The CDR3: CASSLPFGVYNEQFF. The DNA of the CDR3 is TGTGCCAGCAGTTTACCGTTCGGGGTGTACAATGAGCAGTTCTTC.